These 23 T cell receptor beta chains were sequenced from one sample in a study of OX40 agonist ivuxolimab in advanced cancers. Method: immunoSEQ multiplex PCR; TCRdb's copy keeps in-frame clones and lacks some. The sample lists tens of thousands of clones, 90% seen once, with around 2% in the top ten. This sample comprised CD4+ or CD8+ T cells sorted from blood, obtained in a trial of the OX40 agonist ivuxolimab. These receptors originate from an adult with an advanced solid tumor such as melanoma, head and neck, liver or kidney cancer.

This sequence joins TRBV5-1 and TRBJ2-2, with TRBD2 matching over 13 bases. Germline V gene data show CDR1 as SGHRS and CDR2 as YFSETQ. The CDR3 covers 16 residues. V lost 3 bases and J lost 5; bases outside the gene matches: 4. DNA for the CDR3: TGCGCCAGCAGCTGGGGGACTAGCGGGGCGACCGGGGAGCTGTTTTTT. It translates to CASSWGTSGATGELFF. Variable domain in full (rest from reference TRBV5-1 and TRBJ2-2): KAGVTQTPRYLIKTRGQQVTLSCSPISGHRSVSWYQQTPGQGLQFLFEYFSETQRNKGNFPGRFSGRQFSNSRSEMNVSTLELGDSALYLCASSWGTSGATGELFFGEGSRLTVL.

This chain uses TRBV25-1 with TRBJ2-6; the D gene is possibly TRBD1 (5 bases). Trimming cost V 10 bases and J 1 base, with 20 bases left between them. The V gene's germline CDR1 is MGHDK and CDR2 SYGVNS. This CDR3 is 17 amino acids long. The CDR3, as DNA: TGTGCCAACACCTCCGCAACAGGCCTTTCTGGGGCCAACGTCCTGACTTTC. This codes for CANTSATGLSGANVLTF.

The chain couples TRBV4-2 to TRBJ1-1; no definite D call. Germline values: CDR1 LGHNA, CDR2 YNFKEQ. The CDR3 is 13 amino acids. V was pared by 2 bases and J by 0 bases, with 4 bases between. CDR3 region: CASSQLMNTEAFF. CDR3 bases: TGTGCCAGCAGCCAACTGATGAACACTGAAGCTTTCTTT.

V gene TRBV5-6 combines with J gene TRBJ2-5, with D perhaps given as TRBD1 or TRBD2 (5 bases each). Germline loops: CDR1 SGHDT, CDR2 YYEEEE. Trimming removed 0 bases at V and 2 bases at J, with 20 bases between. The CDR3 sequence is 18 residues long. In nucleotides, the CDR3 is TGTGCCAGCAGCTTGGAGATGGTGTGGGGGACCCGACAAGAGACCCAGTACTTC. Amino acids: CASSLEMVWGTRQETQYF.

The chain carries TRBV5-6 and TRBJ2-7; 8 nucleotides line up with TRBD2. Germline assignment: CDR1 SGHDT and CDR2 YYEEEE. Trimming at V came to 4 bases and at J to 1 base, leaving 4 bases not matched to a gene. The CDR3 has 14 residues. The CDR3 coding sequence is TGTGCCAGCAGCAAAGCGGGGGCGTCCTACGAGCAGTACTTC. Amino acids: CASSKAGASYEQYF.

This clone was seen a handful of times. The rearrangement joins TRBV29-1 to TRBJ2-2, with D uncertain. The length of the CDR3 is 12 residues. Germline-derived CDR1 and CDR2 are SQVTM and ANQGSEA. V was trimmed by 5 bases and J by 6 bases, leaving 10 bases between them. CDR3 in DNA: TGCAGCGTTTCCGACCCACCCGGGGAGCTGTTTTTT. It yields the protein CSVSDPPGELFF.

The rearrangement joins TRBV18 to TRBJ2-7; D call uncertain. Germline CDR1 reads KGHSH; CDR2 reads LQKENI. Between the trimmed V and J ends, which lost 1 base and 0 bases, there was a span of 7 bases. The CDR3 extends over 14 amino acids. CDR3: CASSPQHSSYEQYF. CDR3 DNA sequence: TGTGCCAGCTCACCACAGCATAGCTCCTACGAGCAGTACTTC.

The rearrangement joins TRBV7-2 to TRBJ1-2; no definite D call. Per germline, CDR1 SGHTA and CDR2 FQGNSA. CDR3 length: 13 amino acids. Deletions cut 5 bases from V and 4 bases from J, with 11 bases between. CDR3 sequence (DNA): TGTGCCAGCAGCCTACCCGCAGGCTATGGCTACACCTTC. Its protein product is CASSLPAGYGYTF.

The rearrangement uses TRBV7-8 and TRBJ2-5, with 8 bases aligning to TRBD1. CDR3 length: 14 amino acids. V lost 5 bases and J lost 5; bases outside the gene matches: 7. Per the germline V gene, CDR1 is SGHVS and CDR2 is FQNEAQ. The CDR3 DNA reads as TGTGCCAGCAGCCGCTCAGGGGGCTGGGAGACCCAGTACTTC. Protein sequence: CASSRSGGWETQYF.

The chain joins TRBV10-2 to TRBJ2-1; 13 nucleotides align to TRBD2. The V and J ends lost 7 bases and 6 bases, in that order; junction bases with no gene match: 6. CDR1 is WSHSY, CDR2 SAAADI, per germline. CDR3 size: 15 residues. The CDR3 loop reads CASIPGLAGPNEQFF. For the CDR3, the DNA is TGCGCCAGCATTCCGGGACTAGCGGGGCCCAATGAGCAGTTCTTC.

The chain carries TRBV2 and TRBJ2-7; D is possibly TRBD2 (7 bases). Per germline, CDR1 SNHLY and CDR2 FYNNEI. Trimming took off 2 bases at V and 2 bases at J, with 13 bases between the two ends. The CDR3 length is 15 residues. The CDR3 region is CASSERGGITYEQYF. DNA of the CDR3: TGTGCCAGCAGTGAAAGGGGGGGGATTACCTACGAGCAGTACTTC.

The chain recombines TRBV11-3 with TRBJ2-7; no definite D call. Germline V CDR1 and CDR2: SGHNT, YENEEA. This CDR3 spans 11 amino acids. Trimming left V 2 bases short and J 4 bases short, with 3 bases between. DNA of the CDR3: TGTGCCAGCAGCTTAAAGTACGAGCAGTACTTC. Its translation: CASSLKYEQYF.

The gene calls are TRBV5-4 and TRBJ1-6; a possible D gene is TRBD1 (5 bases). The V and J ends lost 0 bases and 0 bases respectively, with 19 bases between them. The germline gives CDR1 SGHNT, CDR2 YYREEE (reference sequence). The CDR3 extends over 20 amino acids. CDR3 sequence (DNA): TGTGCCAGCAGCTTGGCATTTGACGCGGGGGGGAGCTCCTATAATTCACCCCTCCACTTT. Translated: CASSLAFDAGGSSYNSPLHF.

This clone was observed once. V gene TRBV4-2 combines with J gene TRBJ2-5; the match to TRBD2 covers 7 bases. The CDR3 spans 16 residues. The V gene's germline CDR1 is LGHNA and CDR2 YNFKEQ. V lost 3 bases, J lost 2 bases, and 9 bases stayed unmatched. CDR3 in DNA: TGTGCCAGCAGCCAGTGGGGGGGACGCCAACAAGAGACCCAGTACTTC. It codes for CASSQWGGRQQETQYF.

The chain combines TRBV5-1 with TRBJ1-6; possible D gene TRBD1, 5 bases. V lost 4 bases and J 8 bases, leaving 16 bases between the germline ends. This CDR3 comprises 15 residues. Per the germline V gene, CDR1 is SGHRS and CDR2 is YFSETQ. The CDR3 coding sequence is TGCGCCAGCAGCCCTACCGACCAGGGTTATTCACCCCTCCACTTT. Translation: CASSPTDQGYSPLHF.

The V call is TRBV7-9, the J call TRBJ1-4; TRBD1 matches at 7 bases. This CDR3 comprises 14 residues. The V and J ends lost 7 bases and 8 bases, in that order; junction bases with no gene match: 10. Germline CDR1 is SEHNR and CDR2 is FQNEAQ (reference sequence). CDR3 nucleotide sequence: TGTGCCAGCAAGCAGGGGGGGCCCGGGGAAAAACTGTTTTTT. This sequence encodes CASKQGGPGEKLFF.

The chain employs TRBV5-5 and TRBJ1-2, with a possible D match to TRBD1 (6 bases). The CDR3 sequence is 14 residues long. Deletions cut 0 bases from V and 7 bases from J, with 13 bases between. Germline-derived CDR1 and CDR2 are SGHKS and YYEKEE (reference sequence). In DNA, the CDR3 is TGTGCCAGCAGCTTGGCCGAGGGCAGGGGTGGCTACACCTTC. Its protein product is CASSLAEGRGGYTF.

The chain recombines TRBV18 with TRBJ1-1; D may be TRBD1 (6 bases). The CDR3 is 11 amino acids. V shed 5 bases and J shed 8 bases, with 9 bases lying between them. The V gene's germline CDR1 is KGHSH and CDR2 LQKENI. CDR3 DNA sequence: TGTGCCAGCTCAGTCGACAGGGAAGCTTTCTTT. Its protein is CASSVDREAFF.

This chain links TRBV19 with TRBJ1-1; the D gene is possibly TRBD1 (6 bases). The V gene's germline CDR1 is LNHDA and CDR2 SQIVND (reference sequence). V was trimmed by 8 bases and J by 7 bases, leaving 20 bases between them. The CDR3 loop spans 14 amino acids. This CDR3 reads CASHRLQGWSEAFF. CDR3 coding DNA: TGTGCCAGTCATCGCCTCCAGGGGTGGAGTGAAGCTTTCTTT.

The rearrangement uses TRBV11-2 and TRBJ1-3, with D uncertain. The CDR3 length is 15 residues. Germline V gene lookup returns CDR1 SGHAT and CDR2 FQNNGV. Trimming removed 5 bases from V and 0 bases from J, with 11 bases in between. The CDR3 loop is CASSPTVSSGNTIYF. For the CDR3, the DNA is TGTGCCAGCAGCCCCACAGTTTCCTCTGGAAACACCATATATTTT.

This clone was seen only once. The chain is built from TRBV7-9 and TRBJ2-7; D remains ambiguous. Trimming cost V 5 bases and J 3 bases, with 8 bases left between them. The germline V gene has CDR1 SEHNR and CDR2 FQNEAQ (reference sequence). This CDR3 comprises 12 residues. CDR3 region: CASSASFYEQYF. DNA of the CDR3: TGTGCCAGCAGCGCCAGCTTCTACGAGCAGTACTTC. The full variable domain, with the rest looked up from reference TRBV7-9 and TRBJ2-7, is DTGVSQNPRHKITKRGQNVTFRCDPISEHNRLYWYRQTLGQGPEFLTYFQNEAQLEKSRLLSDRFSAERPKGSFSTLEIQRTEQGDSAMYLCASSASFYEQYFGPGTRLTVT.

The rearrangement joins TRBV6-5 to TRBJ1-2, with D hard to call. V lost 7 bases and J lost 3, with 12 bases in between. The CDR3 is made up of 13 amino acids. The germline CDR1 and CDR2 sequences are MNHEY and SVGAGI. The CDR3 DNA sequence: TGTGCCAGCACTCCCCGACTCGACTATGGCTACACCTTC. This codes for CASTPRLDYGYTF.

V and J are TRBV18 and TRBJ2-7, with D possibly TRBD1 on 6 matching bases. The V end lost 2 bases, the J end lost 5 bases, and 10 bases lay between the germline ends. CDR1 KGHSH and CDR2 LQKENI come from the germline V gene. CDR3 length: 13 residues. The CDR3 loop reads CASSPGRGNEQYF. In DNA form, the CDR3 reads TGTGCCAGCTCACCAGGCAGGGGAAACGAGCAGTACTTC. Full variable domain (missing parts from reference TRBV18 and TRBJ2-7): NAGVMQNPRHLVRRRGQEARLRCSPMKGHSHVYWYRQLPEEGLKFMVYLQKENIIDESGMPKERFSAEFPKEGPSILRIQQVVRGDSAAYFCASSPGRGNEQYFGPGTRLTVT.